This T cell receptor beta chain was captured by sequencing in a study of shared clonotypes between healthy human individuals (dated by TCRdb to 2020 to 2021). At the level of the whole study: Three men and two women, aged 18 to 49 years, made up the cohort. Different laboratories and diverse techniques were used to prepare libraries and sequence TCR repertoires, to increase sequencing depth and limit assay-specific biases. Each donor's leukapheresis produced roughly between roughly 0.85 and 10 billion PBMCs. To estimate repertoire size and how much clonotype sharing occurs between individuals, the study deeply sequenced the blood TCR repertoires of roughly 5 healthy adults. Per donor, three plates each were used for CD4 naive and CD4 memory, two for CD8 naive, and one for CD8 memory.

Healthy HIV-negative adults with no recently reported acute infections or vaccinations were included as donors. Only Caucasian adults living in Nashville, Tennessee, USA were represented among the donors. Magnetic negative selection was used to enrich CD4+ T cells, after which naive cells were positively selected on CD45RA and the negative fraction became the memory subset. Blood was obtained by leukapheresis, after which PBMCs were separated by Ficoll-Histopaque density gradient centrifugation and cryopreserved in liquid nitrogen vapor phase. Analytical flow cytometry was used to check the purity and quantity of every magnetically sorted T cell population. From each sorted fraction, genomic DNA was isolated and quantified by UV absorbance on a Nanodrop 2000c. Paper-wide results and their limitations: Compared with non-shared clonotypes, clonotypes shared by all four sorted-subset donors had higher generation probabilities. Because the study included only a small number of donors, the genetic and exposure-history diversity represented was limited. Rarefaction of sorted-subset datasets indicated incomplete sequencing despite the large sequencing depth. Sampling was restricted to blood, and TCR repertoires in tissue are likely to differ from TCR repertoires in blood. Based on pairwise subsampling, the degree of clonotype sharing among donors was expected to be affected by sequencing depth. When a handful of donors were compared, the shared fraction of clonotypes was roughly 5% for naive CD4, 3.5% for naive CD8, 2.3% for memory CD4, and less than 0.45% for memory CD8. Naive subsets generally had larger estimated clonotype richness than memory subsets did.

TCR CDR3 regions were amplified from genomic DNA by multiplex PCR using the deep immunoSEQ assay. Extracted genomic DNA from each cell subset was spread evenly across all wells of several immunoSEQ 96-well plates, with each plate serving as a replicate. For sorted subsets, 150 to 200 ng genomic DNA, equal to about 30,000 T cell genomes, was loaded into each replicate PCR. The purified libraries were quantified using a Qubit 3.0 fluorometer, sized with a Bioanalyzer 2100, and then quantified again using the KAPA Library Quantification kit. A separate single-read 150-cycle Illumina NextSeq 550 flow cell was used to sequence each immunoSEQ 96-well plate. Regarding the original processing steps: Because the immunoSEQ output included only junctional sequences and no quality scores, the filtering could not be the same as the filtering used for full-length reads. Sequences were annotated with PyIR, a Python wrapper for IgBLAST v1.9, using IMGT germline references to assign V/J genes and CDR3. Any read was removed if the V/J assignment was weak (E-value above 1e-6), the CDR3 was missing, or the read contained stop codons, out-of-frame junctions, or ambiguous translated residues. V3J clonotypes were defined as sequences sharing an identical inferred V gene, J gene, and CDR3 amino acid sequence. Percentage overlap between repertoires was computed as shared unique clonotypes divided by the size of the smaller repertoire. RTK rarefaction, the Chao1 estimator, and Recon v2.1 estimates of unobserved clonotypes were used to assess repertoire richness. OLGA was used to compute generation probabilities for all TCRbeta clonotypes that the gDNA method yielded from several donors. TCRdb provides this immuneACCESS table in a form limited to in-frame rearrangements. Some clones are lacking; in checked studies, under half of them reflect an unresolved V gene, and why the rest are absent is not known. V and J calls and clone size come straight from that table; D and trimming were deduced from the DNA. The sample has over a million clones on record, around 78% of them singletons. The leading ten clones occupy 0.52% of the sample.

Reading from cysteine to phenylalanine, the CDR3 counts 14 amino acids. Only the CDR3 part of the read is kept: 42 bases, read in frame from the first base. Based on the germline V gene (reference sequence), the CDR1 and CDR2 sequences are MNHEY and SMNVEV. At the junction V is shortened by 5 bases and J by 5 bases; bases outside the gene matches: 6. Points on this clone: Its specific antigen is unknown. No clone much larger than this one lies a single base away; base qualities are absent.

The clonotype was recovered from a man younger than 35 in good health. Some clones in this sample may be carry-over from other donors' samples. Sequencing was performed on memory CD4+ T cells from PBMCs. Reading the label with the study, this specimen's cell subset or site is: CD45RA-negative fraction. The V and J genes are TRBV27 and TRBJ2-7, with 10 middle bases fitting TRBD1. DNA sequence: TGTGCCAGCAGTCAAGACAGGGGGCGGAACGAGCAGTACTTC. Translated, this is CASSQDRGRNEQYF.